This T cell receptor beta chain was found in a study of spatial heterogeneity in lung cancer. This sample's time point: sample taken at primary tumor resection. Whole RNA, isolated from tumor, nontumor lung or frozen PBMC, was sequenced without prior sorting. TCRdb analysed the 5' RACE reads with MiXCR anew, one entry per CDR3 protein. The data contain approximately 92,000 distinct CDR3 sequences, approximately 12% of them singletons. Study results and caveats: Whereas they appeared in blood less at follow-up, ubiquitous expanded tumor TCRs appeared there more at resection.

Comments on this clonotype: Its antigen is still unknown.

J was trimmed by 4 bases and V by 1 base; bases with no gene match: 15. CDR1 is SGHNT and CDR2 is YYREEE in the germline V gene (reference sequence). The CDR3 spans 18 residues. Material: PBMCs, obtained at surgery. The chain carries TRBV5-4 and TRBJ1-2; 8 bases match TRBD1. This sequence was found in a male donor with early-stage non-small cell lung cancer. CDR3: CASSLNSRPTGASYGYTF. The CDR3 bases are TGTGCCAGCAGCTTGAATAGCCGACCGACAGGGGCGAGCTATGGCTACACCTTC.